This TCR beta chain came from a study of T cell repertoires in ileal Crohn's disease. Data came from immunoSEQ multiplex PCR; TCRdb stores just in-frame clones and leaves some out. The sample consists of some 5,400 clones, 75% to 80% of them appearing once. CDR3 size: 13 residues. Trimming removed 6 bases from V and 5 bases from J, with 11 bases in between. Germline loops: CDR1 SGHRS, CDR2 YFSETQ. On this clone itself: Its antigen is unknown.

Sample time point: proximal margin of the surgical specimen (macroscopically non-inflamed). Included were adult ileal or ileocolonic Crohn's patients indicated for ileocolonic resection. Findings of the study overall: All patients with clonality above 26.8% had endoscopic recurrence.

This sequence originates from an adult with Crohn's disease. The material sequenced was ileal tissue. V usage is TRBV5-1 and J usage is TRBJ2-2; maybe TRBD2 (5 bases). CDR3 sequence: CASTPGGTGELFF. In DNA, the CDR3 is TGCGCCAGCACCCCCGGCGGGACCGGGGAGCTGTTTTTT.